Following are 5 T cell receptor beta chains from one sample sequenced in a study of blood T cell repertoires in COVID-19. Data came from immunoSEQ multiplex PCR; TCRdb stores just in-frame clones and leaves some out. The repertoire holds about 270,000 clones, with less than 85% as singletons. Material for sequencing was peripheral blood. The receptor set was obtained from a woman aged 18-29 years with acute or convalescent COVID-19.

This clone showed up just once. The gene calls are TRBV7-2 and TRBJ2-7, with 11 bases matching TRBD1. Germline trimming cut 9 bases from V and 1 base from J; bases unmatched to any gene: 8. This CDR3 is 15 amino acids long. Germline V lookup: CDR1 SGHTA, CDR2 FQGNSA. For the CDR3, the DNA is TGTGCCAGTACAGGCCGGGACAGGGGGTCCTACGAGCAGTACTTC. Translating it yields CASTGRDRGSYEQYF. Using reference TRBV7-2 and TRBJ2-7 for the parts outside the CDR3, the full variable domain is GAGVSQSPSNKVTEKGKDVELRCDPISGHTALYWYRQSLGQGLEFLIYFQGNSAPDKSGLPSDRFSAERTGGSVSTLTIQRTQQEDSAVYLCASTGRDRGSYEQYFGPGTRLTVT.

This sequence joins TRBV18 and TRBJ2-7; 9 bases are a match to TRBD2. The V segment lost 3 bases and the J segment 7 bases; nucleotides outside the gene matches: 10. The CDR3 has 15 residues. Germline CDR1 reads KGHSH; CDR2 reads LQKENI. The chain's CDR3 is CASSPQVAGAGEQYF. The CDR3 DNA is TGTGCCAGCTCACCCCAGGTAGCGGGAGCCGGAGAGCAGTACTTC. Complete variable domain (other parts from reference TRBV18 and TRBJ2-7): NAGVMQNPRHLVRRRGQEARLRCSPMKGHSHVYWYRQLPEEGLKFMVYLQKENIIDESGMPKERFSAEFPKEGPSILRIQQVVRGDSAAYFCASSPQVAGAGEQYFGPGTRLTVT.

The rearrangement links TRBV3-1 (or the pseudogene TRBV3-2) to TRBJ2-3, with a possible D match to TRBD2 (6 bases). V gave up 2 bases and J gave up 0 bases, with 9 bases separating them. The CDR3 consists of 15 residues. Germline V CDR1 and CDR2: LGHDT, YNNKEL (reference sequence). The CDR3 DNA is TGTGCCAGCAGCCAACTCAGCGGGAGCACAGATACGCAGTATTTT. Its protein is CASSQLSGSTDTQYF.

As regards this clone: Relative to the germline gene, one junction end is altered; a read error may explain this. The genes are TRBV2 and TRBJ2-7; the D is unclear. The CDR3 is 11 residues long. Germline V gives CDR1 SNHLY, CDR2 FYNNEI. This chain's CDR3 is CASSVAYEQYF. The CDR3 DNA sequence: TGTGCAAGCAGTGTCGCGTACGAGCAGTACTTC.

The chain couples TRBV29-1 to TRBJ2-7; the match to TRBD1 covers 7 bases. Germline values: CDR1 SQVTM, CDR2 ANQGSEA. This CDR3 region has 14 residues. V trimming: 6 bases; J trimming: 2 bases; junction bases outside the gene matches: 10. This CDR3 reads CSVTEETGPYEQYF. The CDR3 DNA follows: TGCAGCGTAACCGAGGAGACAGGGCCCTACGAGCAGTACTTC.